The next 23 T cell receptor beta chains were all read from a single sample in a study of blood T cell repertoires in COVID-19. The repertoire was sequenced with immunoSEQ multiplex PCR; TCRdb's copy has only in-frame clones and lacks some. The table includes approximately 3,000 clones, 75% to 90% detected once. The sequenced material came from peripheral blood. The receptor set was obtained from a human donor in a cohort sampled during active COVID-19.

The chain combines TRBV6-5 with TRBJ1-2, with 9 bases identical to TRBD1. With V trimmed by 6 bases and J by 7 bases, 9 bases remained unmatched. The CDR3 spans 14 residues. Germline-derived CDR1 and CDR2 are MNHEY and SVGAGI. The CDR3 here is CASRRAGTGFGYTF. The CDR3 bases are TGTGCCAGCAGACGGGCCGGGACAGGGTTTGGCTACACCTTC.

The V call is TRBV7-9, the J call TRBJ1-5; 7 bases fit TRBD1. J gave up 3 bases and V 6 bases, and 8 bases lay outside the gene matches. The CDR3 is 15 residues long. Per germline, CDR1 SEHNR and CDR2 FQNEAQ (reference sequence). The DNA for the CDR3 is TGTGCCAGCAGTTCAACCGGGACAGTCAATCAGCCCCAGCATTTT. It is translated as CASSSTGTVNQPQHF.

This clone showed up just once. The V and J genes are TRBV2 and TRBJ1-5; D unclear. The length of the CDR3 is 14 residues. Trimming removed 4 bases from V and 7 bases from J, with 14 bases in between. From germline, CDR1 is SNHLY and CDR2 FYNNEI. CDR3 bases: TGTGCCAGCAGTGGGCTGGGTGGCGGCCAGCCCCAGCATTTT. Amino acids: CASSGLGGGQPQHF.

The gene calls are TRBV6-5 and TRBJ2-7; D perhaps matches TRBD2 (5 bases). Trimming took 6 bases from V and 3 from J, leaving 12 bases between them. Germline V gene lookup returns CDR1 MNHEY and CDR2 SVGAGI. The length of the CDR3 is 13 residues. The chain's CDR3 is CASRSGNRYEQYF. The CDR3 region has the DNA TGTGCCAGCAGATCCGGGAACCGCTACGAGCAGTACTTC.

V and J are TRBV5-6 and TRBJ1-3; D not resolved. Germline CDR1 and CDR2: SGHDT and YYEEEE. V was clipped by 2 bases and J by 1 base, with 4 bases between them. This CDR3 has 13 residues. The CDR3: CASSFLSGNTIYF. CDR3 bases: TGTGCCAGCAGCTTTCTTTCTGGAAACACCATATATTTT.

V is TRBV4-2 and J is TRBJ2-3, with D tentatively TRBD2 (5 bases). Germline V gives CDR1 LGHNA, CDR2 YNFKEQ. Trimming stripped 5 bases from V and 5 bases from J, with 14 bases between. There are 14 residues in the CDR3. The CDR3 DNA follows: TGTGCCAGCAGCGTCCGACCGGCGGGAGATACGCAGTATTTT. Protein product: CASSVRPAGDTQYF.

There are a few counts of this clone. Here the CDR3 DNA reads TGTGCCAGTAGACAGGGATCCAATGGCTACACCTTC. It specifies CASRQGSNGYTF. The V call is TRBV19, the J call TRBJ1-2, with D possibly matching TRBD1 (6 bases). V lost 6 bases to trimming and J lost 6 bases, with 11 bases between them. The germline V gene encodes CDR1 LNHDA and CDR2 SQIVND (reference sequence). CDR3 length: 12 residues. The full variable domain, with the rest looked up from reference TRBV19 and TRBJ1-2, is DGGITQSPKYLFRKEGQNVTLSCEQNLNHDAMYWYRQDPGQGLRLIYYSQIVNDFQKGDIAEGYSVSREKKESFPLTVTSAQKNPTAFYLCASRQGSNGYTFGSGTRLTVV.

The gene calls are TRBV29-1 and TRBJ1-1; no reliable D call. CDR3 size: 14 residues. Looked up from germline, CDR1 is SQVTM and CDR2 is ANQGSEA. V shed 4 bases and J shed 4 bases, with 16 bases lying between them. CDR3 coding DNA: TGCAGCGTTGGCACTACTGGGAGGAGCACTGAAGCTTTCTTT. This gives the protein CSVGTTGRSTEAFF.

V is TRBV6-5 and J is TRBJ2-3, with a possible D match to TRBD2 (6 bases). Germline loops: CDR1 MNHEY, CDR2 SVGAGI. Trimming stripped 6 bases from V and 2 bases from J, with 15 bases between. The CDR3 runs to 15 residues. The CDR3 nucleotides are TGTGCCAGCAGAGCACGGGGGTCTCCCACAGATACGCAGTATTTT. This gives the protein CASRARGSPTDTQYF.

The chain joins TRBV2 to TRBJ2-5; 10 bases match TRBD2. V was pared by 1 base and J by 4 bases, with 12 bases of the junction left unmatched. CDR3 size: 18 residues. The germline CDR1 and CDR2 sequences are SNHLY and FYNNEI. Here the CDR3 reads CASSEGPGLALWGETQYF. The CDR3 region has the DNA TGTGCCAGCAGTGAAGGTCCGGGACTAGCGTTGTGGGGAGAGACCCAGTACTTC.

The chain joins TRBV5-4 to TRBJ1-3, with 7 bases that match TRBD1. The CDR3 loop spans 15 amino acids. The ends lost 2 bases at V and 2 bases at J; junction bases unmatched: 4. Germline V gene lookup returns CDR1 SGHNT and CDR2 YYREEE (reference sequence). The CDR3 here is CASSFQGGTGNTIYF. Here the CDR3 DNA reads TGTGCCAGCAGCTTCCAGGGGGGTACTGGAAACACCATATATTTT.

This sequence joins TRBV4-2 and TRBJ2-5; TRBD1 matches 7 bases. V shed 0 bases, J shed 3 bases, and the junction held 7 bases outside the gene matches. The germline V gene has CDR1 LGHNA and CDR2 YNFKEQ. The CDR3 extends over 16 amino acids. The CDR3 is CASSQEPGTEKETQYF. Written as DNA, the CDR3 is TGTGCCAGCAGCCAAGAGCCCGGGACAGAGAAAGAGACCCAGTACTTC.

The chain couples TRBV9 to TRBJ2-5; TRBD1 aligns across 8 bases. The CDR3 runs to 15 residues. Per the germline V gene, CDR1 is SGDLS and CDR2 is YYNGEE. Germline trimming cut 0 bases from V and 5 bases from J; bases unmatched to any gene: 6. The DNA of the CDR3 is TGTGCCAGCAGCGTAGATCAGGGGGCGAAGGAGACCCAGTACTTC. This translates into CASSVDQGAKETQYF.

In this sample, this clone turned up once. The chain combines TRBV6-6 with TRBJ1-1, with a weak D call TRBD1 (6 bases). The CDR3 runs to 12 residues. CDR1 is MNHNY and CDR2 is SVGAGI in the germline V gene (reference sequence). Trimming pared 2 bases from V and 7 bases from J, leaving 8 bases between. The CDR3 region is CASSYGTIEAFF. As DNA, the CDR3 is TGTGCCAGCAGTTACGGGACAATTGAAGCTTTCTTT.

The rearrangement uses TRBV2 and TRBJ1-1; TRBD1 agrees at 7 bases. There are 13 residues in the CDR3. The V gene end was trimmed by 6 bases and the J gene end by 10 bases; junction bases not matched to a gene: 11. The germline CDR1 and CDR2 sequences are SNHLY and FYNNEI. CDR3 coding DNA: TGTGCCAGCAGGTTGGGGGTGGGGGACAGAGCTTTCTTT. It encodes CASRLGVGDRAFF. Using reference TRBV2 and TRBJ1-1 for the parts outside the CDR3, the full variable domain is EPEVTQTPSHQVTQMGQEVILRCVPISNHLYFYWYRQILGQKVEFLVSFYNNEISEKSEIFDDQFSVERPDGSNFTLKIRSTKLEDSAMYFCASRLGVGDRAFFGQGTRLTVV.

This rearrangement joins TRBV19 to TRBJ2-5; 10 nucleotides align to TRBD1. The CDR3 totals 14 residues. Trimming took 5 bases from V and 4 from J; bases not matched to a gene: 4. CDR1 and CDR2 (germline): LNHDA, SQIVND (reference sequence). CDR3 coding DNA: TGTGCCAGTAGTGCAGGGACAGGGGCAGAGACCCAGTACTTC. Its translation is CASSAGTGAETQYF.

The V gene is TRBV6-5, the J gene TRBJ1-1; the D gene is possibly TRBD1 (6 bases). The ends were cut back, 6 bases at V and 0 bases at J, with 8 bases in the middle. Germline V gene data show CDR1 as MNHEY and CDR2 as SVGAGI. CDR3 length: 13 amino acids. The chain's CDR3 is CASSAGVNTEAFF. The CDR3 DNA is TGTGCCAGCAGCGCAGGGGTGAACACTGAAGCTTTCTTT.

J is TRBJ2-1 and V is TRBV5-1; 7 bases are shared with TRBD1. With 4 bases clipped from V and 10 bases from J, the junction kept 8 bases outside the gene matches. The CDR3 is 13 amino acids. In germline, CDR1 is SGHRS, CDR2 YFSETQ. This chain's CDR3 is CASSIEGAGEQFF. CDR3 sequence (DNA): TGCGCCAGCAGCATAGAGGGGGCAGGGGAGCAGTTCTTC.

The chain employs TRBV7-2 and TRBJ2-1, with TRBD2 matching over 10 bases. The CDR3 spans 15 residues. J gave up 6 bases and V 6 bases, and 8 bases lay outside the gene matches. Germline-derived CDR1 and CDR2 are SGHTA and FQGNSA. CDR3 sequence (DNA): TGTGCCAGCAGTACTAGCGGGGCCAAAGTCAATGAGCAGTTCTTC. Translation gives CASSTSGAKVNEQFF. Looking up the rest from reference TRBV7-2 and TRBJ2-1 gives the full variable domain: GAGVSQSPSNKVTEKGKDVELRCDPISGHTALYWYRQSLGQGLEFLIYFQGNSAPDKSGLPSDRFSAERTGGSVSTLTIQRTQQEDSAVYLCASSTSGAKVNEQFFGPGTRLTVL.

The rearrangement links TRBV6-2 or TRBV6-3 to TRBJ1-2; the D is unclear. The CDR3 is 15 residues long. CDR1 MNHEY and CDR2 SVGEGT come from the germline V gene. Between the trimmed V and J ends, which lost 5 bases and 1 base, there was a span of 14 bases. The CDR3 spells CASSTLAGGNYGYTF. As DNA, the CDR3 is TGTGCCAGCAGTACCCTGGCGGGAGGTAACTATGGCTACACCTTC.

The J gene is TRBJ1-1, the V gene TRBV7-2; TRBD1 is a possible D gene (6 bases). This CDR3 is 15 amino acids long. V was pared by 0 bases and J by 4 bases, with 12 bases between. Germline-derived CDR1 and CDR2 are SGHTA and FQGNSA. The DNA of the CDR3 is TGTGCCAGCAGCTTAGCAGCAGGGGCGGGCACTGAAGCTTTCTTT. The encoded protein is CASSLAAGAGTEAFF.

This sequence joins TRBV7-3 and TRBJ2-7; D might be TRBD1 (5 bases). V lost 4 bases and J lost 5, with 18 bases in between. This CDR3 is 15 amino acids long. Per the germline V gene, CDR1 is SGHTA and CDR2 is FQGTGA. The CDR3 protein is CASSSQIQVRDEQYF. CDR3 bases: TGTGCCAGCAGCTCCCAAATACAGGTACGGGACGAGCAGTACTTC.

The rearrangement joins TRBV3-1 (or the pseudogene TRBV3-2) to TRBJ1-2; D gene unclear. The CDR3 covers 16 residues. Per the germline V gene, CDR1 is LGHDT and CDR2 is YNNKEL (reference sequence). V gave up 7 bases and J gave up 4 bases, with 22 bases separating them. The DNA for the CDR3 is TGTGCCAGCACCTTAAACCCTTGCGAATTATTCTATGGCTACACCTTC. This encodes CASTLNPCELFYGYTF.